Presented here are 26 T cell receptor beta chains from one specimen sequenced in a study of Graves' ophthalmopathy and Graves' hyperthyroidism. Researchers took RNA transcripts and amplified TCR beta CDR3 regions from them. HTBI-primed RT-PCR formed the first round, and a multiplex PCR formed the second. TCRdb analysed the multiplex PCR reads with MiXCR anew, one entry per CDR3 protein. Counted here are roughly 400,000 distinct CDR3 sequences, about a sixth occurring once; the ten biggest clones make up roughly 2.4%. The sample was peripheral blood. All receptors come from an adult woman with stable Graves' hyperthyroidism.

This clonotype has a handful of counts. This may arise from a read error, as a much more abundant clone is one base away. The chain uses TRBV20-1 and TRBJ1-1; the D is unclear. The CDR3 covers 15 residues. The germline V gene has CDR1 DFQATT and CDR2 SNEGSKA (reference sequence). The ends were cut back, 5 bases at V and 3 bases at J, with 19 bases in the middle. For the CDR3, the DNA is TGCAGTGCTCCTGAAGCTCGGCGGCGGCACACTGAAGCTTTCTTT. This encodes CSAPEARRRHTEAFF.

This clonotype was detected many times. This rearrangement joins TRBV10-3 to TRBJ1-5, with D hard to call. The CDR3 consists of 14 residues. Germline V lookup: CDR1 ENHRY, CDR2 SYGVKD. Trimming stripped 3 bases from V and 0 bases from J, with 6 bases between. Written as DNA, the CDR3 is TGTGCCATCAGTGACCCCGATAGCAATCAGCCCCAGCATTTT. The encoded protein is CAISDPDSNQPQHF.

Many counts were recorded for this clonotype. The chain employs TRBV11-1 and TRBJ1-1; 8 positions match TRBD1. V shed 5 bases and J 7 bases; nucleotides not matched to a gene: 12. Germline CDR1 is SGHAT and CDR2 is FQDESV (reference sequence). The CDR3 loop spans 15 amino acids. The CDR3 spells CASSRRGTGIIEAFF. As DNA, the CDR3 is TGTGCCAGCAGCCGACGAGGGACAGGAATTATTGAAGCTTTCTTT.

On this clonotype: At one end, the junction sequence differs from germline, possibly due to a read error. The chain links TRBV6-5 to TRBJ1-2; D not resolved. CDR1 is MNHEY and CDR2 is SVGAGI in the germline V gene. The CDR3 spans 13 residues. CDR3 DNA: TGTGCCAGCAGTTTCACAGAAAACTGTGGCTACACCTTC. Its translation is CASSFTENCGYTF.

This clonotype has only a few counts. A clone one base away is much larger, so this may be a read error. The V and J genes are TRBV6-1 and TRBJ2-4; TRBD1 is a possible D gene (6 bases). The CDR3 is 13 residues long. Germline CDR1 MNHNS, CDR2 SASEGT. This CDR3 reads CASSLQGENIKYF. The DNA of the CDR3 is TGTGCCAGCAGTCTACAGGGTGAAAACATTAAGTACTTC.

This clonotype was seen ten or more times. The genes are TRBV7-2 and TRBJ2-7; tentative D call: TRBD1 (7 bases). The germline gives CDR1 SGHTA, CDR2 FQGNSA. V gave up 1 base and J gave up 3 bases, with 10 bases separating them. The CDR3 covers 14 residues. In nucleotides, the CDR3 is TGTGCCAGCAGCTTAGTGCGGGACAGCTACGAGCAGTACTTC. It yields the protein CASSLVRDSYEQYF.

In its sample, this clonotype was seen many times. The rearrangement uses TRBV18 and TRBJ2-6; D unresolved. The ends were cut back, 4 bases at V and 4 bases at J, with 11 bases in the middle. Germline CDR1 reads KGHSH; CDR2 reads LQKENI. The CDR3 has 15 residues. The DNA of the CDR3 is TGTGCCAGCTCACAACTAAATACGGGGGCCAACGTCCTGACTTTC. Its translation: CASSQLNTGANVLTF.

This rearrangement joins TRBV4-1 to TRBJ2-5, with 7 bases identical to TRBD1. V trimming: 3 bases; J trimming: 4 bases; junction bases outside the gene matches: 17. Germline V gene data show CDR1 as MGHRA and CDR2 as YSYEKL. This CDR3 contains 18 residues. This CDR3 is CASSHRQGSGPAGETQYF. CDR3 coding DNA: TGCGCCAGCAGCCACCGACAGGGATCGGGACCCGCCGGAGAGACCCAGTACTTC.

This clonotype was observed many times. The CDR3 region is CASTQSSYEQYF. Here the CDR3 DNA reads TGTGCCAGCACCCAGAGCTCCTACGAGCAGTACTTC. The rearrangement uses TRBV6-1 and TRBJ2-7; D is unresolved. Trimming took 7 bases from V and 0 from J, leaving 7 bases between them. The CDR3 spans 12 residues. Germline lookup yields CDR1 MNHNS and CDR2 SASEGT.

This clonotype appeared many times. The V and J genes are TRBV19 and TRBJ2-7; the D gene is possibly TRBD1 (6 bases). The CDR3 spans 13 residues. The V end was cut by 5 bases, the J end by 7 bases, with 15 bases between. Germline V CDR1 and CDR2: LNHDA, SQIVND (reference sequence). The chain's CDR3 is CASSVTTGWEQYF. The CDR3, as DNA: TGTGCCAGTAGTGTCACTACAGGGTGGGAGCAGTACTTC.

The rearrangement joins TRBV6-7 to TRBJ1-2; maybe TRBD1 (5 bases). TRBV6-7 is treated as an ORF (open reading frame) with a function not yet certain. The CDR3 runs to 14 residues. Trimming pared 8 bases from V and 8 bases from J, leaving 21 bases between. CDR3 amino acids: CASDTGRKPRGYTF. The CDR3 DNA reads as TGTGCCAGCGACACAGGACGGAAACCTCGCGGCTACACCTTC.

This clonotype showed up many times. Germline is not matched at one junction end, which may reflect a read error. The chain employs TRBV7-2 and TRBJ2-4; D is unresolved. Germline V gene data show CDR1 as SGHTA and CDR2 as FQGNSA. The CDR3 is made up of 15 amino acids. The CDR3 region has the DNA TGTGCCAGCAGCTTAGAGGAGAAGGCCAAAAACATTAAGTACTTC. Protein: CASSLEEKAKNIKYF.

There are many counts of this clonotype. The chain couples TRBV28 to TRBJ1-3, with 8 bases lining up with TRBD1. J gave up 4 bases and V 6 bases, and 8 bases lay outside the gene matches. Germline V gene sequence: CDR1 MDHEN, CDR2 SYDVKM. The CDR3 covers 15 residues. This CDR3 reads CASRLAGGLGNTIYF. The CDR3 nucleotides read TGTGCCAGCAGACTGGCAGGGGGCCTGGGAAACACCATATATTTT.

This clonotype was observed many times. V is TRBV28 and J is TRBJ2-2; D remains unclear. Per germline, CDR1 MDHEN and CDR2 SYDVKM. Trimming removed 4 bases from V and 1 base from J, with 10 bases in between. This CDR3 is built from 15 residues. CDR3 sequence reads: CASSSLARNTGELFF. CDR3 nucleotide sequence: TGTGCCAGCAGTTCCCTCGCACGGAACACCGGGGAGCTGTTTTTT.

Worth noting for this clonotype: A much larger clone differs from this one at a single base, so this may be a read error. Likely a read error: the CDR3 ends without its conserved phenylalanine or tryptophan. This sequence joins TRBV28 and TRBJ1-1, with D possibly TRBD1 on 6 matching bases. The CDR3 spans 14 residues. Germline V gives CDR1 MDHEN, CDR2 SYDVKM. V shed 6 bases and J shed 9 bases, with 20 bases lying between them. The CDR3 region is CASRSRAEGGKAFS. CDR3 sequence (DNA): TGTGCCAGCAGAAGCCGGGCCGAGGGGGGGAAAGCTTTCTCT.

This clonotype was seen at least ten times. This chain uses TRBV20-1 with TRBJ2-7, with 9 nucleotides matching TRBD2. Germline-derived CDR1 and CDR2 are DFQATT and SNEGSKA (reference sequence). V gave up 1 base and J gave up 5 bases; unmatched junction bases: 9. There are 15 residues in the CDR3. CDR3 region: CSARGRREGLNEQYF. The CDR3 region has the DNA TGCAGTGCTAGAGGGCGGCGGGAGGGATTGAACGAGCAGTACTTC.

This clonotype was seen ten or more times. DNA of the CDR3: TGTGCCAGCGGGAGACTGGACAACGAGCAGTACTTC. Protein: CASGRLDNEQYF. V and J are TRBV28 and TRBJ2-7, with D perhaps assigned TRBD1 or TRBD2 (5 bases each). Germline V CDR1 and CDR2: MDHEN, SYDVKM. Trimming shortened V by 8 bases and J by 5 bases, and 13 bases separated the two germline ends. The CDR3 is made up of 12 amino acids. Looking up the rest from reference TRBV28 and TRBJ2-7 gives the full variable domain: DVKVTQSSRYLVKRTGEKVFLECVQDMDHENMFWYRQDPGLGLRLIYFSYDVKMKEKGDIPEGYSVSREKKERFSLILESASTNQTSMYLCASGRLDNEQYFGPGTRLTVT.

There are many counts of this clonotype. The chain has TRBV6-1 and TRBJ1-1; TRBD1 aligns across 9 bases. The V and J ends lost 7 bases and 6 bases, in that order; junction bases with no gene match: 6. There are 13 residues in the CDR3. In germline, CDR1 is MNHNS, CDR2 SASEGT. In nucleotides, the CDR3 is TGTGCCAGCAAACAGGGGGCGGCTCCTGAAGCTTTCTTT. Residues: CASKQGAAPEAFF.

This clonotype was recorded at least ten times. J is TRBJ1-5 and V is TRBV12-3 or TRBV12-4; D is possibly TRBD1 (5 bases). V shed 3 bases and J shed 6 bases, with 9 bases lying between them. The CDR3 has 13 residues. The chain's CDR3 is CASSLTDAQPQHF. The CDR3 bases are TGTGCCAGCAGTTTGACAGACGCTCAGCCCCAGCATTTT.

In this sample, this clonotype turned up many times. This chain joins TRBV12-3 or TRBV12-4 and TRBJ1-6; possible D gene TRBD1, 6 bases. The V end lost 4 bases, the J end lost 3 bases, and 19 bases lay between the germline ends. The CDR3 runs 18 residues. CDR3: CASSSPPRGRGYNSPLHF. The DNA of the CDR3 is TGTGCCAGCAGTTCACCCCCCAGGGGAAGGGGCTATAATTCACCCCTCCACTTT.

This clonotype was counted at least ten times. The genes are TRBV7-2 and TRBJ1-1, with a weak D call TRBD1 (6 bases). Germline V gene lookup returns CDR1 SGHTA and CDR2 FQGNSA. Deletions cut 1 base from V and 0 bases from J, with 18 bases between. The CDR3 is made up of 18 amino acids. CDR3 sequence reads: CASSLDDRTLTLNTEAFF. In nucleotides, the CDR3 is TGTGCCAGCAGCTTAGACGACAGGACTCTTACATTGAACACTGAAGCTTTCTTT.

Many counts were recorded for this clonotype. The V and J genes are TRBV12-3 or TRBV12-4 and TRBJ1-5, with a tentative D call TRBD1 (5 bases). With 5 bases removed from V and 4 bases from J, the gap between germline ends came to 15 bases. This CDR3 has 15 amino acids. CDR3 nucleotides: TGTGCCAGCAGTGCCAAGGGGCGAGGTAATCAGCCCCAGCATTTT. It translates to CASSAKGRGNQPQHF.

This clonotype was observed many times. This chain joins TRBV19 and TRBJ2-6, with 7 bases fitting TRBD1. This CDR3 comprises 14 residues. Germline values: CDR1 LNHDA, CDR2 SQIVND (reference sequence). V gave up 7 bases and J gave up 2 bases; unmatched junction bases: 2. The chain's CDR3 is CASNDRAGANVLTF. For the CDR3, the DNA is TGTGCCAGTAATGACAGGGCTGGGGCCAACGTCCTGACTTTC.

As DNA, the CDR3 is TGTGCCAGCAGTGTAAGGACAGGGGGCACTGAAGCTTTCTTT. Translating it yields CASSVRTGGTEAFF. The chain combines TRBV6-1 with TRBJ1-1; 10 nucleotides agree with TRBD1. V lost 4 bases to trimming and J lost 4 bases; unmatched junction nucleotides: 3. Per the germline V gene, CDR1 is MNHNS and CDR2 is SASEGT. This CDR3 spans 14 amino acids.

This clonotype was observed a handful of times. V is TRBV18 and J is TRBJ1-1; D is undetermined. The germline gives CDR1 KGHSH, CDR2 LQKENI. The germline V and J ends were trimmed by 0 bases and 1 base, with 6 bases remaining between them. The CDR3 contains 14 residues. CDR3 protein: CASSPPSRNTEAFF. CDR3 DNA sequence: TGTGCCAGCTCACCACCTAGTAGGAACACTGAAGCTTTCTTT.

This clonotype was seen at least ten times. J is TRBJ2-7 and V is TRBV28, with 7 bases matching TRBD2. The CDR3 runs 16 residues. V lost 5 bases, J lost 0 bases, and 10 bases stayed unmatched. Germline lookup yields CDR1 MDHEN and CDR2 SYDVKM. The CDR3 DNA reads as TGTGCCAGCAGTCCAGGAGCGGGAAGAAACTCCTACGAGCAGTACTTC. Its translation is CASSPGAGRNSYEQYF.